The 24 T cell receptor beta chains below all came from one sample that was sequenced in a study of OX40 agonist ivuxolimab in advanced cancers. Data came from immunoSEQ multiplex PCR; TCRdb stores just in-frame clones and leaves some out. In the table there are 75,000 to 100,000 clones, less than 85% of which are singletons. The sequenced sample was CD4+ or CD8+ T cells sorted from blood, obtained in a trial of the OX40 agonist ivuxolimab. These receptor sequences come from an adult with an advanced solid tumor such as melanoma, head and neck, liver or kidney cancer.

This rearrangement joins TRBV11-2 to TRBJ2-6; no clear D gene. The CDR3 has 17 residues. Per germline, CDR1 SGHAT and CDR2 FQNNGV. Trimming left V 3 bases short and J 0 bases short, with 12 bases between. CDR3 loop: CASSFGQSFSGANVLTF. In DNA form, the CDR3 reads TGTGCCAGCAGCTTTGGTCAGTCTTTCTCTGGGGCCAACGTCCTGACTTTC. Looking up the rest from reference TRBV11-2 and TRBJ2-6 gives the full variable domain: EAGVAQSPRYKIIEKRQSVAFWCNPISGHATLYWYQQILGQGPKLLIQFQNNGVVDDSQLPKDRFSAERLKGVDSTLKIQPAKLEDSAVYLCASSFGQSFSGANVLTFGAGSRLTVL.

Only a few counts were recorded for this clone. Here the CDR3 DNA reads TGTGCCTGGAGCTACGGGCCTGGAAACACCATATATTTT. Protein product: CAWSYGPGNTIYF. The rearrangement uses TRBV30 and TRBJ1-3; D unresolved. The V gene lost 3 bases and the J gene lost 2 bases, with 8 bases spanning the gap. This CDR3 spans 13 amino acids. Germline CDR1 is GTSNPN and CDR2 is SVGIG (reference sequence).

The chain combines TRBV27 with TRBJ1-2; TRBD1 agrees at 8 bases. After removal of 2 bases from V and 6 bases from J, the junction contained 5 bases not matched to a gene. The germline gives CDR1 MNHEY, CDR2 SMNVEV (reference sequence). The CDR3 loop spans 14 amino acids. CDR3 coding DNA: TGTGCCAGCAGTTTAGCATCAGGGGGCGATGGCTACACCTTC. It yields the protein CASSLASGGDGYTF.

The chain combines TRBV29-1 with TRBJ1-2; D gene ambiguous. Trimming stripped 0 bases from V and 4 bases from J, with 6 bases between. This CDR3 region has 12 residues. CDR1 is SQVTM, CDR2 ANQGSEA, per germline. This CDR3 reads CSVEDRFYGYTF. The CDR3 region has the DNA TGCAGCGTTGAAGACAGGTTCTATGGCTACACCTTC.

The CDR3 DNA reads as TGTGCCAGCAGTACGACAGGGGCGAACACCGGGGAGCTGTTTTTT. It yields the protein CASSTTGANTGELFF. The chain joins TRBV7-7 to TRBJ2-2; 8 nucleotides match TRBD1. V was pared by 6 bases and J by 0 bases, with 3 bases of the junction left unmatched. The V gene's germline CDR1 is SSHAT and CDR2 FNYEAQ (reference sequence). The CDR3 runs to 15 residues.

V and J are TRBV11-2 and TRBJ2-5; 12 bases are a match to TRBD1. From germline, CDR1 is SGHAT and CDR2 FQNNGV. CDR3 length: 16 amino acids. The V gene end was trimmed by 4 bases and the J gene end by 4 bases; junction bases not matched to a gene: 7. The DNA of the CDR3 is TGTGCCAGCAGCTCGCACGGGACAGGGGGCGGAGAGACCCAGTACTTC. Its translation is CASSSHGTGGGETQYF.

This chain uses TRBV7-9 with TRBJ2-7; weak D call: TRBD1 (5 bases). The ends were cut back, 1 base at V and 3 bases at J, with 13 bases in the middle. The CDR3 covers 15 residues. CDR1 is SEHNR and CDR2 is FQNEAQ in the germline V gene (reference sequence). CDR3 in DNA: TGTGCCAGCAGCTTAGGGGCAGGGCAAAGCTACGAGCAGTACTTC. It is translated as CASSLGAGQSYEQYF.

V and J are TRBV19 and TRBJ2-1; perhaps TRBD1 as D (7 bases). Germline values: CDR1 LNHDA, CDR2 SQIVND (reference sequence). The CDR3 covers 16 residues. Trimming took off 3 bases at V and 4 bases at J, with 16 bases between the two ends. The DNA of the CDR3 is TGTGCCAGTAGTATGGGGGGAACAGGGGCGTACAATGAGCAGTTCTTC. Its translation: CASSMGGTGAYNEQFF. Variable domain in full (rest from reference TRBV19 and TRBJ2-1): DGGITQSPKYLFRKEGQNVTLSCEQNLNHDAMYWYRQDPGQGLRLIYYSQIVNDFQKGDIAEGYSVSREKKESFPLTVTSAQKNPTAFYLCASSMGGTGAYNEQFFGPGTRLTVL.

This clone has more than one count but fewer than ten. J is TRBJ1-2 and V is TRBV10-1; TRBD1 might be the D (5 bases). In germline, CDR1 is WNHNN, CDR2 SYGVQD (reference sequence). The CDR3 totals 15 residues. V was pared by 0 bases and J by 8 bases, with 16 bases between. Written as DNA, the CDR3 is TGCGCCAGCAGTGAGTCCAAGGCCGGGGCCAGCGGCTACACCTTC. Translating gives CASSESKAGASGYTF.

This clone was recorded once. The CDR3 sequence: CASSARGATNEKLFF. CDR3 bases: TGTGCCAGCAGCGCCAGGGGGGCAACTAATGAAAAACTGTTTTTT. The rearrangement uses TRBV9 and TRBJ1-4, with 7 bases matching TRBD1. The CDR3 extends over 15 amino acids. Germline V gene sequence: CDR1 SGDLS, CDR2 YYNGEE. J gave up 0 bases and V 3 bases, and 2 bases lay outside the gene matches.

This clone was found a few times. The chain joins TRBV6-6 to TRBJ2-1, with TRBD2 as a possible D gene (6 bases). Germline loops: CDR1 MNHNY, CDR2 SVGAGI (reference sequence). The ends were cut back, 2 bases at V and 6 bases at J, with 17 bases in the middle. The CDR3 has 16 amino acids. As DNA, the CDR3 is TGTGCCAGCAGTTACCCCACTAGCAGCGGTGGCAATGAGCAGTTCTTC. Translated: CASSYPTSSGGNEQFF.

V is TRBV18 and J is TRBJ1-2, with TRBD1 identical over 9 bases. V lost 3 bases to trimming and J lost 2 bases; unmatched junction nucleotides: 1. Germline lookup yields CDR1 KGHSH and CDR2 LQKENI. This CDR3 contains 14 residues. CDR3 DNA sequence: TGTGCCAGCTCACCCGGGACAGGGAACTATGGCTACACCTTC. The encoded protein is CASSPGTGNYGYTF.

This clone was counted a single time. The chain recombines TRBV12-5 with TRBJ1-1; maybe TRBD1 (6 bases). CDR1 LGHNT and CDR2 FRNRAP come from the germline V gene. This CDR3 contains 15 residues. Trimming pared 4 bases from V and 5 bases from J, leaving 17 bases between. The CDR3 region is CASGSALGGVTEAFF. The CDR3 DNA follows: TGTGCTAGTGGTTCGGCCCTAGGGGGGGTAACTGAAGCTTTCTTT.

The J gene is TRBJ2-5, the V gene TRBV19; D is possibly TRBD1 (6 bases). The J call is doubtful: the DNA matches TRBJ2-7 better. The CDR3 is 14 residues long. Germline V gene sequence: CDR1 LNHDA, CDR2 SQIVND (reference sequence). The CDR3 DNA reads TGTGCCAGTAGTGGGAAACAGGGTAGCTACGAGCAGTACTTC. Amino acids: CASSGKQGSYEQYF.

The gene calls are TRBV5-1 and TRBJ2-5; a weak D match, TRBD1 (5 bases). The V and J ends lost 2 bases and 3 bases respectively, with 14 bases between them. The germline V gene encodes CDR1 SGHRS and CDR2 YFSETQ. The CDR3 runs 15 residues. The CDR3 here is CASSLVGRAEETQYF. CDR3 coding DNA: TGCGCCAGCAGCTTAGTGGGCAGGGCGGAAGAGACCCAGTACTTC.

A few counts support this clone. The genes are TRBV10-3 and TRBJ1-6; 7 positions agree with TRBD1. The CDR3 covers 16 residues. Germline CDR1 reads ENHRY; CDR2 reads SYGVKD. Trimming removed 0 bases from V and 11 bases from J; junction bases left unmatched: 10. CDR3 sequence reads: CAISESGGTVVPPLHF. The CDR3 bases are TGTGCCATCAGTGAGTCGGGCGGGACAGTCGTCCCACCCCTCCACTTT.

This sequence joins TRBV5-4 and TRBJ2-2; D possibly corresponds to TRBD1 (6 bases). Germline V gene lookup returns CDR1 SGHNT and CDR2 YYREEE (reference sequence). Trimming took 3 bases from V and 5 from J, leaving 20 bases between them. The CDR3 totals 17 residues. The CDR3 reads CASSSSSQGTPTGELFF. CDR3 bases: TGTGCCAGCAGCTCCTCCTCACAGGGAACCCCAACCGGGGAGCTGTTTTTT.

The rearrangement uses TRBV7-9 and TRBJ2-5; 13 positions match TRBD2. The J call may be in error: the DNA end matches TRBJ2-7 better. This CDR3 is 19 amino acids long. Germline CDR1 is SEHNR and CDR2 is FQNEAQ (reference sequence). CDR3 region: CASSSPLRLAGGDFYEQYF. The CDR3 DNA reads as TGTGCCAGCAGCTCCCCTCTGCGACTAGCGGGGGGAGACTTCTACGAGCAGTACTTC.

V and J are TRBV15 and TRBJ1-3; no reliable D call. The CDR3 covers 17 residues. The V end was cut by 0 bases, the J end by 0 bases, with 12 bases between. Per germline, CDR1 LNHNV and CDR2 YYDKDF (reference sequence). The CDR3 reads CATSRDLGTLSGNTIYF. For the CDR3, the DNA is TGTGCCACCAGCAGAGATCTCGGCACCCTCTCTGGAAACACCATATATTTT.

This clone was observed a single time. This chain's CDR3 is CASSEGLNYEQYF. As DNA, the CDR3 is TGTGCCAGCAGTGAGGGACTAAACTACGAGCAGTACTTC. This chain uses TRBV2 with TRBJ2-7; 7 positions match TRBD2. This CDR3 has 13 amino acids. The germline V gene has CDR1 SNHLY and CDR2 FYNNEI. The V segment lost 3 bases and the J segment 3 bases; nucleotides outside the gene matches: 2.

The genes are TRBV6-1 and TRBJ2-3; 8 bases fit TRBD2. From germline, CDR1 is MNHNS and CDR2 SASEGT. Unmatched junction bases numbered 6, after V lost 9 bases and J lost 4 bases. The CDR3 covers 13 residues. CDR3 nucleotide sequence: TGTGCCAGTAACGAGCGGGAGCCAGATACGCAGTATTTT. Its protein product is CASNEREPDTQYF.

The chain employs TRBV10-3 and TRBJ1-5; 9 positions match TRBD1. Germline V CDR1 and CDR2: ENHRY, SYGVKD. V dropped 1 base and J dropped 6; count of bases not matched to a gene: 4. This CDR3 contains 15 residues. CDR3 in amino acids: CAISEFTGGGQPQHF. The CDR3, as DNA: TGTGCCATCAGTGAGTTTACAGGGGGCGGTCAGCCCCAGCATTTT.

The chain uses TRBV5-1 and TRBJ2-1; D possibly uses TRBD1 or TRBD2 (5 bases each). The CDR3 length is 15 residues. Germline values: CDR1 SGHRS, CDR2 YFSETQ. Trimming pared 4 bases from V and 5 bases from J, leaving 16 bases between. CDR3 nucleotides: TGCGCCAGCAGCGACCGGGACCAATTCAACAATGAGCAGTTCTTC. Encoded protein: CASSDRDQFNNEQFF.

This rearrangement joins TRBV4-2 to TRBJ2-3, with D uncertain. Germline V gives CDR1 LGHNA, CDR2 YNFKEQ. Trimming pared 1 base from V and 0 bases from J, leaving 2 bases between. The CDR3 is made up of 13 amino acids. The CDR3 DNA is TGTGCCAGCAGCCAAGGAAGCACAGATACGCAGTATTTT. Translation gives CASSQGSTDTQYF.